This T cell receptor (beta chain) was captured by sequencing in a study of untreated major depressive disorder. Of note for this clone: What it binds is unknown.

Trimming cost V 3 bases and J 4 bases; bases outside gene matches: 7. The length of the CDR3 is 16 residues. Per germline, CDR1 KGHSH and CDR2 LQKENI. Each depressed patient was pairwise matched to a non-depressed control for sex, age, current smoking status and body mass index. Enrichment usually gave 85% to 95% pure CD4+ T cells. The study's findings and limits: A comparatively small sample limits the generalizability of these findings. Three preselected Vbeta families were the sole sequencing comparisons.

Produced via immunoSEQ multiplex PCR; TCRdb's table is partial and in-frame only. The table has just over 20,000 clones, about 93% seen once. The specimen sequenced was CD4+ T cells from PBMCs. This sequence was found in a man aged 25 to 45 in good health. The chain uses TRBV18 and TRBJ2-1; TRBD2 matches at 9 bases. CDR3 DNA: TGTGCCAGCTCACCTTGGGAGACTAGCGGATACAATGAGCAGTTCTTC. This translates into CASSPWETSGYNEQFF.